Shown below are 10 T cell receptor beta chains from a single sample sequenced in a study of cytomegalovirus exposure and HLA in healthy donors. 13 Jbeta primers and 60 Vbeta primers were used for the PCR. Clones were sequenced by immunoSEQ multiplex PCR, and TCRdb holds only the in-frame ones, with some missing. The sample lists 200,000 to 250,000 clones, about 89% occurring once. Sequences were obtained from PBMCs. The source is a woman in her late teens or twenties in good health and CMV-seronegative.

This CDR3 is CASSPAWANRNTEAFF. CDR3 bases: TGTGCCAGCTCACCCGCTTGGGCGAATCGTAACACTGAAGCTTTCTTT. J is TRBJ1-1 and V is TRBV18; D is unresolved. Trimming removed 3 bases from V and 2 bases from J, with 16 bases in between. Germline CDR1 is KGHSH and CDR2 is LQKENI. CDR3 length: 16 amino acids.

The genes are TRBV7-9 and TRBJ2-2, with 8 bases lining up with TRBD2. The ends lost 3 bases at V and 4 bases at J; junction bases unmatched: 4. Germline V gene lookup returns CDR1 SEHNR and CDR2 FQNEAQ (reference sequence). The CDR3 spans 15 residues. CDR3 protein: CASSFSGSTTGELFF. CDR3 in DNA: TGTGCCAGCAGCTTCAGCGGGAGTACCACCGGGGAGCTGTTTTTT.

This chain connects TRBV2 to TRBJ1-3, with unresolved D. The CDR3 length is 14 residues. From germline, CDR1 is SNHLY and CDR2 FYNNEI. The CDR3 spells CVQERERPRNTIYF. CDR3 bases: TGTGTCCAAGAGAGGGAGAGGCCGAGGAACACCATATATTTT.

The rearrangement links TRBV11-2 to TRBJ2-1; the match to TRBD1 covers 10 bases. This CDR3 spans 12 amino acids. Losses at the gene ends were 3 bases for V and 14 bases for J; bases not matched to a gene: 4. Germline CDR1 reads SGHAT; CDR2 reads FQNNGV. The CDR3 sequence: CASSFGGQGEFF. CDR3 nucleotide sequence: TGTGCCAGCAGCTTTGGCGGACAGGGGGAGTTCTTC.

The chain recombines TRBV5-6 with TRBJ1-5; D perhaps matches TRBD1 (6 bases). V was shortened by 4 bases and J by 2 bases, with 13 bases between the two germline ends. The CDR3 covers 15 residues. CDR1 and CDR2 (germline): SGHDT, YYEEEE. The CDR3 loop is CASSPQGRGNQPQHF. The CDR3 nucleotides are TGTGCCAGCAGCCCACAGGGAAGAGGCAATCAGCCCCAGCATTTT. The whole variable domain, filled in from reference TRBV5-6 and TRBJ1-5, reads DAGVTQSPTHLIKTRGQQVTLRCSPKSGHDTVSWYQQALGQGPQFIFQYYEEEERQRGNFPDRFSGHQFPNYSSELNVNALLLGDSALYLCASSPQGRGNQPQHFGDGTRLSIL.

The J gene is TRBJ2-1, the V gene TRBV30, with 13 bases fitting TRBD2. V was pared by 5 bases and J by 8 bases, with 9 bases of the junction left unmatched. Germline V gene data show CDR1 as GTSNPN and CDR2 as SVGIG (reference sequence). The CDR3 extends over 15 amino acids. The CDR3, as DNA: TGTGCCTGGGAGCCATCGGGACTAGCGGGGTATGAGCAGTTCTTC. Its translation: CAWEPSGLAGYEQFF. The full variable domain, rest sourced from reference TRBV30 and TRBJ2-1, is SQTIHQWPATLVQPVGSPLSLECTVEGTSNPNLYWYRQAAGRGLQLLFYSVGIGQISSEVPQNLSASRPQDRQFILSSKKLLLSDSGFYLCAWEPSGLAGYEQFFGPGTRLTVL.

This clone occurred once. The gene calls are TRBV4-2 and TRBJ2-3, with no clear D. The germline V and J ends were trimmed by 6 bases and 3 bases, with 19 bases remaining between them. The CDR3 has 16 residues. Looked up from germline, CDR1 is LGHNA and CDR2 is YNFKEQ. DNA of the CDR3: TGTGCCAGCAGTCGGGTCCAGTCGACCCAGACAGATACGCAGTATTTT. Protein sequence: CASSRVQSTQTDTQYF.

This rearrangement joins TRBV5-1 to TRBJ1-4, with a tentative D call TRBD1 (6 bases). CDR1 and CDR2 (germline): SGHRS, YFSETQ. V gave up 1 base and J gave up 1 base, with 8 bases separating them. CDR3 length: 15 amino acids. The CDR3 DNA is TGCGCCAGCAGCTTGAGAGGGGGAACTAATGAAAAACTGTTTTTT. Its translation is CASSLRGGTNEKLFF.

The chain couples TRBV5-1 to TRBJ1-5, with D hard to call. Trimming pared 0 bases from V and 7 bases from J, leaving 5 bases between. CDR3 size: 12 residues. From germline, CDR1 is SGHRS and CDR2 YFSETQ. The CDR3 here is CASSLAGQPQHF. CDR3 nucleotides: TGCGCCAGCAGCTTGGCCGGGCAGCCCCAGCATTTT.

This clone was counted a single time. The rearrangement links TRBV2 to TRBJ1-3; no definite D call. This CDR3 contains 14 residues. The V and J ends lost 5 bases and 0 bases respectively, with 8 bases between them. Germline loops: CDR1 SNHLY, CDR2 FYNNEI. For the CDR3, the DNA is TGTGCCAGCAGTATTGAGGACTCTGGAAACACCATATATTTT. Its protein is CASSIEDSGNTIYF.